The clone carrying this TCR beta chain was counted a single time. Its antigen is unidentified. The CDR3 has 14 amino acids. Germline assignment: CDR1 MNHEY and CDR2 SVGAGI. The V end was cut by 4 bases, the J end by 3 bases, with 13 bases between. This sample is drawn from a study of OX40 agonist ivuxolimab in advanced cancers. Overall study context: Ivuxolimab was administered intravenously to patients at 0.01 to 10 mg/kg every 2 weeks. The study, taken as a whole, reports: More expanded clones were seen, on average, in CD8+ T cells than in CD4+.

Libraries were prepared by immunoSEQ multiplex PCR; TCRdb keeps only in-frame clonotypes and omits some of them. This sample carries approximately 54,000 clones, roughly 90% of them seen once, and the ten largest clones take roughly 3.5%. Sampling of blood occurred at baseline, cycle 4 day 1, and cycle 7 day 1. The rearrangement links TRBV6-5 to TRBJ2-7; tentative D call: TRBD1 (5 bases). The sample in question was CD4+ or CD8+ T cells sorted from blood, obtained in a trial of the OX40 agonist ivuxolimab. This clonotype was sampled from an adult with an advanced solid tumor such as melanoma, head and neck, liver or kidney cancer. CDR3 nucleotide sequence: TGTGCCAGCAGTTTCACGACAGAAAGCTACGAGCAGTACTTC. Translating it yields CASSFTTESYEQYF.